This T cell receptor beta chain derives from a study of a mutant IDH1 vaccine in newly diagnosed glioma. Study overall: Earlier therapy was either radiotherapy, temozolomide, or both, and most got both.

CDR1 SGHRS and CDR2 YFSETQ come from the germline V gene. V lost 2 bases and J 0 bases, leaving 19 bases between the germline ends. The CDR3 covers 18 residues. Study-wide findings and caveats: Pseudoprogression apparently lacked any relation to changes in top peripheral T cell clonotypes. The study observed vaccine-induced immune responses in 93.3% of patients.

Sequencing used immunoSEQ multiplex PCR; TCRdb keeps in-frame clones, though not all of them. The sample lists 50,000 to 60,000 clones; 75% to 85% were seen once. About this clone itself: What it recognizes is unknown.

The time point here: week 23, last vaccination. The content of each vaccine dose was 300 ug of mutant IDH1 20-mer peptide, and topical imiquimod accompanied it. The astrocytomas were IDH1-mutant, ATRX-negative, and WHO grade 3 or 4. This sequence originates from a man between 35 and 55 years old with glioma. The sample consisted of PBMCs, taken from a glioma patient whose treatment included an IDH1 peptide vaccine. The chain combines TRBV5-1 with TRBJ2-3, with D uncertain. The CDR3 loop reads CASSFLTTSSFSTDTQYF. CDR3 sequence (DNA): TGCGCCAGCAGCTTCCTCACAACAAGTTCATTCAGCACAGATACGCAGTATTTT.